This T cell receptor beta chain was found in a study of PD-1 blockade in classical Hodgkin lymphoma. Time point given: cycle 4 day 1 (C4D1), after less than seven weeks of nivolumab. Each of the patients experienced relapse following autologous stem cell transplantation, and their brentuximab vedotin exposure differed. Comments on this clone: Antigen unknown.

Study outcomes and limitations: With CD4+ cells, TCR diversity rose significantly by C4D1, but not with CD8+ cells. Complete responders possessed baseline diversity comparable to newly diagnosed patients. Newly diagnosed patients reportedly had lower baseline TCR diversity than healthy donors.

Clones were read by immunoSEQ multiplex PCR, and TCRdb kept only the in-frame ones, dropping some. This table holds more than 20,000 clones, roughly 90% found once. Trimming cost V 1 base and J 7 bases, with 4 bases left between them. Germline CDR1 SEHNR, CDR2 FQNEAQ (reference sequence). The CDR3 has 11 amino acids. Sequencing was performed on peripheral blood mononuclear cells (PBMCs), taken before the fourth cycle of nivolumab. The chain links TRBV7-9 to TRBJ1-2; the D is unclear. The origin of this receptor is a human donor with classical Hodgkin lymphoma. CDR3 region: CASSLEGGYTF. Here the CDR3 DNA reads TGTGCCAGCAGCTTAGAAGGTGGCTACACCTTC.